This T cell receptor (beta chain) is from a study of blood T cell repertoires in COVID-19. Study details: Acute and convalescent COVID-19 specimens originated in the United States, Italy and Spain.

In the original analysis: It was from reference gene primer amplification that nucleated cell counts were estimated. Using immunoSEQ multiplex PCR, the repertoire was profiled, and TCRdb retains in-frame clones only, with some absent. That table supplies the V and J calls and clone size; D and trimming were determined from the DNA. The repertoire consists of roughly 150,000 clones, with more than 70% occurring once and the leading ten covering 6%. Turning to this clone: The sample contains more than one DNA sequence encoding this CDR3.

Deletions cut 3 bases from V and 4 bases from J, with 12 bases between. The CDR3 length is 14 residues. Per germline, CDR1 KGHSH and CDR2 LQKENI. The chain combines TRBV18 with TRBJ1-1; D not resolved. The origin of this receptor is a middle-aged man who had recovered from COVID-19. Sequencing was done on a sample of PBMCs or T cells enriched from blood (not recorded which). The CDR3 nucleotides are TGTGCCAGCTCACCGGGAGGGCTTGGCACTGAAGCTTTCTTT. Its protein product is CASSPGGLGTEAFF.